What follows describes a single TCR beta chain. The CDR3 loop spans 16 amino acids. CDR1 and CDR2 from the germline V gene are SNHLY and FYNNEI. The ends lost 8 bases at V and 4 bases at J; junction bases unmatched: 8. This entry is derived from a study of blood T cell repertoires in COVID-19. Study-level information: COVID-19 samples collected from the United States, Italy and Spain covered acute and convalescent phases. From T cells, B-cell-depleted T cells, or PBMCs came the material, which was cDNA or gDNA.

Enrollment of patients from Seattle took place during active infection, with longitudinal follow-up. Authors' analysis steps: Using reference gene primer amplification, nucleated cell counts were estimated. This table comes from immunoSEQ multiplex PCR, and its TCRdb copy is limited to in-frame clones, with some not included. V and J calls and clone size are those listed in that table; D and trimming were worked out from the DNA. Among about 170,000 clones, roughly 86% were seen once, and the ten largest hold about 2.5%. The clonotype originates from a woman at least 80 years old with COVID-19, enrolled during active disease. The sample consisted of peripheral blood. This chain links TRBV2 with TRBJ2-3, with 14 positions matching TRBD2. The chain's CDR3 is CASPGTSGSQADTQYF. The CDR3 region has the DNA TGTGCCAGCCCCGGGACTAGCGGGAGTCAGGCAGATACGCAGTATTTT.